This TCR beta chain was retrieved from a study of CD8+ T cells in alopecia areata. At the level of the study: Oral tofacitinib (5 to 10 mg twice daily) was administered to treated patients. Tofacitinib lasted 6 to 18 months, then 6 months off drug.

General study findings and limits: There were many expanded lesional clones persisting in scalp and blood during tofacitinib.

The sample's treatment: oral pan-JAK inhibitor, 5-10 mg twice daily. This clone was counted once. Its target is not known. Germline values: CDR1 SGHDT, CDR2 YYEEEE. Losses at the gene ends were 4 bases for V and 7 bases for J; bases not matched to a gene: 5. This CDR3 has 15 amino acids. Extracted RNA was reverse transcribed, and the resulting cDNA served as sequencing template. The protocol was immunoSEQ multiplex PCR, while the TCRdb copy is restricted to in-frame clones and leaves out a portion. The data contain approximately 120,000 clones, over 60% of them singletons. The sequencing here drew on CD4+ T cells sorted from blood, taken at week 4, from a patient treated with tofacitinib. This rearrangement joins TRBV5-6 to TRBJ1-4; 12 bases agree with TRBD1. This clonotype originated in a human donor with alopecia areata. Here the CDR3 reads CASSPWDRGLEKLFF. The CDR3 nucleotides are TGTGCCAGCAGCCCCTGGGACAGGGGGCTTGAAAAACTGTTTTTT.